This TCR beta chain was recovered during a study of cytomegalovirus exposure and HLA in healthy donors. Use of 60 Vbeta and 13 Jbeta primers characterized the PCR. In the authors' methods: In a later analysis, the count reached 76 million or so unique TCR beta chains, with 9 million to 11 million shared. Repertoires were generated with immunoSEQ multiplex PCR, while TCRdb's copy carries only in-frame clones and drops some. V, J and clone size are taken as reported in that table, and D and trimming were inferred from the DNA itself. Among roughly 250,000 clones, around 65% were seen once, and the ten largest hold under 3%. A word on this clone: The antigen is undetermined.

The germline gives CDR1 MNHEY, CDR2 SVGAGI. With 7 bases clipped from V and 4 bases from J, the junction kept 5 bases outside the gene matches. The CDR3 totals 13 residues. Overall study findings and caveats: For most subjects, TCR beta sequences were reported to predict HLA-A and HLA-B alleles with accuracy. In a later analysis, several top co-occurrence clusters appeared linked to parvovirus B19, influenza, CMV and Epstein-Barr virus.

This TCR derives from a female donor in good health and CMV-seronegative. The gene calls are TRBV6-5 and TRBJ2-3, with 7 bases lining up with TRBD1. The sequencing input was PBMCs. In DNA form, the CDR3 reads TGTGCCAGCAAACTTCAGGGGGCAGATACGCAGTATTTT. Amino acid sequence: CASKLQGADTQYF.